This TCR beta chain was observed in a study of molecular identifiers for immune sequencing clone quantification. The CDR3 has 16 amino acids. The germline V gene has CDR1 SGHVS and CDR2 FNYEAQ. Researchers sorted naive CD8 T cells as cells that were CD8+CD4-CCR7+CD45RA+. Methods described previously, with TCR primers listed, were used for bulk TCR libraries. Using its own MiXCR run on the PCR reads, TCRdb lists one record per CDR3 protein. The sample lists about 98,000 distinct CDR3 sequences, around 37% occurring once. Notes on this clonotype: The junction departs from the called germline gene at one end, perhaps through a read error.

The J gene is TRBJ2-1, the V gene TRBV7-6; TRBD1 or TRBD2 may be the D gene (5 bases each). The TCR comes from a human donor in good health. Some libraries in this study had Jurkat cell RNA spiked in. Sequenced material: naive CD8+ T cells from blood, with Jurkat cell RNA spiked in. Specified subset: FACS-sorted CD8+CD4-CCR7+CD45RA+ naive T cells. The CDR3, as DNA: TGTGCCAGCAGCTTACAGGGACGGAGCTTTTATAATGAGCAGCTCTTC. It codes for CASSLQGRSFYNEQLF.